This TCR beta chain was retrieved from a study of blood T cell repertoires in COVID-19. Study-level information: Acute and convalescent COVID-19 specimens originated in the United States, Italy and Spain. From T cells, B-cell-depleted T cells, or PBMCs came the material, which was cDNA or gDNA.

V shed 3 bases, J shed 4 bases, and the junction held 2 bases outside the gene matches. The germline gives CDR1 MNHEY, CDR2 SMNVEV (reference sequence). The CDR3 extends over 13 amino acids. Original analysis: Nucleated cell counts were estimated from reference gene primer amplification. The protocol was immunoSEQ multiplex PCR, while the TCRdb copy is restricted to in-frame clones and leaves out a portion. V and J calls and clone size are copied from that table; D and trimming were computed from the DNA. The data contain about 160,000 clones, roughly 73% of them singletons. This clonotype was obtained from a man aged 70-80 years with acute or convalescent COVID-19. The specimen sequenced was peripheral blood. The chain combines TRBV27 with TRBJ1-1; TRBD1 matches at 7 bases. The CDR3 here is CASSFSGGTEAFF. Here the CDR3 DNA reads TGTGCCAGCAGTTTTTCAGGGGGCACTGAAGCTTTCTTT.